The clone carrying this T cell receptor (beta chain) was seen a handful of times. The data belong to a study of response to subunit inactivated influenza vaccine. CDR1 is KGHSH and CDR2 is LQKENI in the germline V gene. CDR3 size: 17 residues. V gave up 2 bases and J gave up 3 bases; unmatched junction bases: 9. TCRdb processed the RT-PCR reads anew with MiXCR; each CDR3 protein has one entry. The sample gives 500,000 to 550,000 distinct CDR3 sequences, around a quarter of which show up once; 2.5% to 3.5% is in the top ten. This sample also belongs to another study, concerning T cells expressing NK-cell markers. This second study notes: Researchers built TCR beta cDNA using 5'RACE template switching with UMIs. Most of the eight sequenced donors tested HCMV-seropositive; one tested seronegative. Among CD8+ T cells from about 6 donors, dominant NKG2C+ clonotypes accounted for about 1.0-7.0%.

Material: CD4+ T cells sorted from PBMCs, obtained 12 days after vaccination. The J gene is TRBJ2-7, the V gene TRBV18; 11 positions match TRBD1. The receptor comes from a man aged 50 or older who received an inactivated influenza vaccine. In nucleotides, the CDR3 is TGTGCCAGCTCACCAAGGATTCGAGGGACAGGGGGCTACGAGCAGTACTTC. As protein: CASSPRIRGTGGYEQYF.